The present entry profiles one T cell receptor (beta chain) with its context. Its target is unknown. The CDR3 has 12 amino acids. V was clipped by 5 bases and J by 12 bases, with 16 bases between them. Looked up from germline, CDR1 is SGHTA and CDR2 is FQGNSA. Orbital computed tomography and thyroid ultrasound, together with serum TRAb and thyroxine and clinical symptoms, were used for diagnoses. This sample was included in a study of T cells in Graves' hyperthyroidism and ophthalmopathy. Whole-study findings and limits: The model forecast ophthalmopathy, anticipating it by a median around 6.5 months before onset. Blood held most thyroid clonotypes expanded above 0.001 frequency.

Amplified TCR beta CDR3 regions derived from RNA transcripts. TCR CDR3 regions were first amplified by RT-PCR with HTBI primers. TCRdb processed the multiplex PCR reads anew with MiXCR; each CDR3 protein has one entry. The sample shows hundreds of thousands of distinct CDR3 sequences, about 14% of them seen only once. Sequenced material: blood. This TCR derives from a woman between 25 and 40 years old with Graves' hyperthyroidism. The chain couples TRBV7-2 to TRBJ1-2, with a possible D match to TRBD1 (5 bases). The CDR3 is CASSQGRGGHTF. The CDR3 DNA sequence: TGTGCCAGCAGCCAAGGGAGGGGAGGGCACACCTTC. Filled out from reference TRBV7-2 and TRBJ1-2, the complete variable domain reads GAGVSQSPSNKVTEKGKDVELRCDPISGHTALYWYRQSLGQGLEFLIYFQGNSAPDKSGLPSDRFSAERTGGSVSTLTIQRTQQEDSAVYLCASSQGRGGHTFGSGTRLTVV.